These 21 T cell receptor beta chains originate from one sample sequenced in a study of T-cell memory formation after mild COVID-19. One entry per CDR3 protein, called by TCRdb with MiXCR from the 5' RACE reads. Here the sample spans around 300,000 distinct CDR3 sequences, roughly 13% being singletons. Sequencing was performed on PBMCs or a T cell subset sorted from them (not recorded which). These receptors all come from a man between 18 and 35 years old who had mild COVID-19 (a few samples of this study predate the infection). Cell type and time point are not known.

The chain combines TRBV12-3 or TRBV12-4 with TRBJ2-1; D unresolved. The CDR3 is 13 amino acids. V was clipped by 5 bases and J by 9 bases, with 14 bases between them. The DNA for the CDR3 is TGTGCCAGCAGTACCACCCGAGTTGGTGAGCAGTTCTTC. Translating gives CASSTTRVGEQFF.

V gene TRBV12-3 or TRBV12-4 combines with J gene TRBJ2-5; no firm D call. V was clipped by 2 bases and J by 5 bases, with 12 bases between them. CDR3 length: 14 amino acids. The CDR3 sequence is CASSLLGAQETQYF. The CDR3 DNA is TGTGCCAGCAGTTTACTAGGTGCTCAGGAGACCCAGTACTTC.

This clonotype was recorded a few times. The V gene is TRBV7-3, the J gene TRBJ2-5, with D possibly being TRBD1 (6 bases). The CDR3 has 14 amino acids. The germline CDR1 and CDR2 sequences are SGHTA and FQGTGA. The germline V and J ends were trimmed by 2 bases and 3 bases, with 10 bases remaining between them. The CDR3 protein is CASSLPGEKETQYF. Here the CDR3 DNA reads TGTGCCAGCAGCTTACCAGGGGAGAAAGAGACCCAGTACTTC.

Concerning this clonotype itself: A clone one base away is much larger, so this may be a read error. The gene calls are TRBV5-1 and TRBJ2-7; no firm D call. This CDR3 spans 13 amino acids. V lost 0 bases, J lost 2 bases, and 6 bases lay in between. Germline CDR1 reads SGHRS; CDR2 reads YFSETQ. CDR3 protein: CASSLVGTYEQYF. CDR3 DNA: TGCGCCAGCAGCTTGGTCGGAACCTACGAGCAGTACTTC.

The gene calls are TRBV6-6 and TRBJ1-6; D may be TRBD1 (5 bases). V was trimmed by 6 bases and J by 6 bases, leaving 15 bases between them. The CDR3 has 15 amino acids. Germline CDR1 and CDR2: MNHNY and SVGAGI (reference sequence). The CDR3 is CASSRTGTGNSPLHF. The CDR3 nucleotides are TGTGCCAGCAGCCGAACGGGGACTGGTAATTCACCCCTCCACTTT.

The chain combines TRBV20-1 with TRBJ1-4; D gene unclear. Looked up from germline, CDR1 is DFQATT and CDR2 is SNEGSKA (reference sequence). CDR3 length: 14 residues. V lost 5 bases to trimming and J lost 0 bases, with 10 bases between them. In DNA, the CDR3 is TGCAGTGCTGACTCTATAGCAACTAATGAAAAACTGTTTTTT. This encodes CSADSIATNEKLFF.

This sequence joins TRBV14 and TRBJ1-3, with 10 positions matching TRBD1. Per germline, CDR1 SGHDN and CDR2 FVKESK. The CDR3 covers 15 residues. V lost 5 bases to trimming and J lost 3 bases; unmatched junction nucleotides: 4. This CDR3 is CASSRQGARGNTIYF. The CDR3 nucleotides read TGTGCCAGCAGCAGACAGGGGGCTCGTGGAAACACCATATATTTT.

This clonotype came up a few times. This rearrangement joins TRBV7-9 to TRBJ2-5; maybe TRBD1 (6 bases). The CDR3 contains 15 residues. Germline-derived CDR1 and CDR2 are SEHNR and FQNEAQ (reference sequence). V lost 1 base and J lost 1, with 10 bases in between. Written as DNA, the CDR3 is TGTGCCAGCAGCTTAGTATCAGGGGTCCAAGAGACCCAGTACTTC. As protein: CASSLVSGVQETQYF.

The CDR3 sequence: CASSLRGDRSYYNSPLHF. In nucleotides, the CDR3 is TGTGCCAGCAGCTTAAGAGGGGACAGATCTTACTATAATTCACCCCTCCACTTT. The chain couples TRBV7-2 to TRBJ1-6; TRBD1 aligns across 7 bases. J lost 3 bases, V lost 2 bases, and 10 bases had no gene match. Looked up from germline, CDR1 is SGHTA and CDR2 is FQGNSA. The CDR3 extends over 18 amino acids. Combining the CDR3 with reference TRBV7-2 and TRBJ1-6 gives the whole variable domain GAGVSQSPSNKVTEKGKDVELRCDPISGHTALYWYRQSLGQGLEFLIYFQGNSAPDKSGLPSDRFSAERTGGSVSTLTIQRTQQEDSAVYLCASSLRGDRSYYNSPLHFGNGTRLTVT.

This chain joins TRBV11-2 and TRBJ2-3; D is undetermined. This CDR3 is built from 17 residues. Trimming cost V 5 bases and J 0 bases, with 18 bases left between them. Looked up from germline, CDR1 is SGHAT and CDR2 is FQNNGV. The CDR3, as DNA: TGTGCCAGCAGCCTCCTCGCTGGAGCTAAAAGCACAGATACGCAGTATTTT. It translates to CASSLLAGAKSTDTQYF.

This clonotype was observed at least ten times. This chain uses TRBV5-1 with TRBJ2-1, with no clear D. Trimming stripped 4 bases from V and 7 bases from J, with 21 bases between. The CDR3 is 16 residues long. Germline CDR1 and CDR2: SGHRS and YFSETQ. The CDR3 nucleotides are TGCGCCAGCAGCCCCACCCCAGGCGGCCAGACTAATGAGCAGTTCTTC. Its translation is CASSPTPGGQTNEQFF.

This clonotype was detected many times. This rearrangement joins TRBV5-1 to TRBJ2-1; D is perhaps TRBD2 (7 bases). The germline gives CDR1 SGHRS, CDR2 YFSETQ. Trimming removed 4 bases from V and 7 bases from J, with 18 bases in between. The CDR3 runs to 15 residues. The DNA of the CDR3 is TGCGCCAGCAGCATAATGGGGGGGCCAGGGAATGAGCAGTTCTTC. This gives the protein CASSIMGGPGNEQFF.

In its sample, this clonotype was seen a few times. The chain combines TRBV7-9 with TRBJ1-1; tentative D call: TRBD1 (5 bases). With 6 bases removed from V and 1 base from J, the gap between germline ends came to 15 bases. CDR3 length: 15 amino acids. Germline values: CDR1 SEHNR, CDR2 FQNEAQ (reference sequence). Here the CDR3 DNA reads TGTGCCAGCAGACAGACAGAGAGCCCGAACACTGAAGCTTTCTTT. Translated, it gives CASRQTESPNTEAFF.

The chain links TRBV7-8 to TRBJ2-2; TRBD2 matches 14 bases. Germline CDR1 is SGHVS and CDR2 is FQNEAQ. Germline trimming cut 0 bases from V and 5 bases from J; bases unmatched to any gene: 8. The CDR3 length is 19 residues. The CDR3 sequence: CASSLARLAGGPSTGELFF. The CDR3 region has the DNA TGTGCCAGCAGCTTAGCGCGACTAGCGGGGGGGCCGTCGACCGGGGAGCTGTTTTTT.

This clonotype has only a few counts. The chain recombines TRBV5-1 with TRBJ2-5, with TRBD2 matching over 7 bases. This CDR3 contains 13 residues. Trimming took 6 bases from V and 5 from J; bases not matched to a gene: 7. Germline V CDR1 and CDR2: SGHRS, YFSETQ. DNA of the CDR3: TGCGCCAGCACCCAGGGTAGCGGGGAGACCCAGTACTTC. Protein: CASTQGSGETQYF.

The chain is built from TRBV5-6 and TRBJ1-5; TRBD1 matches at 8 bases. CDR1 is SGHDT and CDR2 is YYEEEE in the germline V gene. Trimming took 2 bases from V and 3 from J; bases not matched to a gene: 10. The CDR3 runs 17 residues. CDR3 in amino acids: CASSFWTGTPSNQPQHF. The CDR3 nucleotides are TGTGCCAGCAGCTTTTGGACAGGGACGCCCTCCAATCAGCCCCAGCATTTT.

This clonotype was recorded a few times. This chain uses TRBV6-1 with TRBJ1-1; a possible D gene is TRBD1 (6 bases). The CDR3 extends over 16 amino acids. Trimming stripped 10 bases from V and 0 bases from J, with 21 bases between. Germline V gene sequence: CDR1 MNHNS, CDR2 SASEGT. CDR3 DNA sequence: TGTGCCAACTACAGGGCTGGGGCCTCGATGAACACTGAAGCTTTCTTT. It codes for CANYRAGASMNTEAFF.

The V call is TRBV14, the J call TRBJ2-7; D unresolved. Trimming took off 3 bases at V and 1 base at J, with 13 bases between the two ends. Germline CDR1 reads SGHDN; CDR2 reads FVKESK. The CDR3 is made up of 15 amino acids. The CDR3 DNA is TGTGCCAGCAGCCAGGGTTTAGGAGCATCCTACGAGCAGTACTTC. Translating gives CASSQGLGASYEQYF.

By share, this clonotype counts as medium-sized (0.01 to 0.1%). The chain has TRBV15 and TRBJ2-3; D unclear. The CDR3 spans 15 residues. The germline V and J ends were trimmed by 0 bases and 2 bases, with 9 bases remaining between them. Germline V lookup: CDR1 LNHNV, CDR2 YYDKDF (reference sequence). In DNA, the CDR3 is TGTGCCACCAGCAGAGATGGACGCCCCACAGATACGCAGTATTTT. Amino acids: CATSRDGRPTDTQYF. The whole variable domain, remainder taken from reference TRBV15 and TRBJ2-3, is DAMVIQNPRYQVTQFGKPVTLSCSQTLNHNVMYWYQQKSSQAPKLLFHYYDKDFNNEADTPDNFQSRRPNTSFCFLDIRSPGLGDTAMYLCATSRDGRPTDTQYFGPGTRLTVL.

In its sample, this clonotype was seen many times. This chain uses TRBV6-5 with TRBJ1-3; D possibly corresponds to TRBD1 (5 bases). Germline V gene lookup returns CDR1 MNHEY and CDR2 SVGAGI. V was clipped by 5 bases and J by 0 bases, with 11 bases between them. CDR3 length: 15 amino acids. The CDR3 DNA is TGTGCCAGCAGTGCCGGACAACTCTCTGGAAACACCATATATTTT. Translating gives CASSAGQLSGNTIYF.

There are a few counts of this clonotype. J is TRBJ2-3 and V is TRBV4-1, with a weak D call TRBD2 (6 bases). Germline CDR1 reads MGHRA; CDR2 reads YSYEKL. V gave up 1 base and J gave up 3 bases, with 14 bases separating them. This CDR3 is 16 amino acids long. Here the CDR3 reads CASSQVGRGVTDTQYF. The CDR3 coding sequence is TGCGCCAGCAGCCAAGTAGGGCGCGGGGTTACAGATACGCAGTATTTT.